Below, 7 T cell receptor beta chains from the same sample are listed, as sequenced in a study of blood T cell repertoires in COVID-19. The assay was immunoSEQ multiplex PCR, and TCRdb's table has in-frame clones only and misses some. The repertoire includes 140,000 to 150,000 clones, around 84% of them detected once, and 9.5% to 13% sits in the top ten. Sequences were obtained from peripheral blood. The receptor source for this set is a man in his sixties with active or convalescent COVID-19.

V usage is TRBV14 and J usage is TRBJ1-3, with D perhaps TRBD1 (5 bases). V lost 1 base and J lost 0, with 13 bases in between. Germline CDR1 and CDR2: SGHDN and FVKESK. This CDR3 is built from 17 residues. The CDR3: CASSQVEGLYSGNTIYF. The CDR3 nucleotides are TGTGCCAGCAGCCAAGTTGAGGGACTATACTCTGGAAACACCATATATTTT. Based on the CDR3 plus reference TRBV14 and TRBJ1-3, the full variable domain is EAGVTQFPSHSVIEKGQTVTLRCDPISGHDNLYWYRRVMGKEIKFLLHFVKESKQDESGMPNNRFLAERTGGTYSTLKVQPAELEDSGVYFCASSQVEGLYSGNTIYFGEGSWLTVV.

The V gene is TRBV6-5, the J gene TRBJ2-7; 12 bases agree with TRBD1. There are 14 residues in the CDR3. Germline V CDR1 and CDR2: MNHEY, SVGAGI. The V segment lost 6 bases and the J segment 4 bases; nucleotides outside the gene matches: 4. The CDR3 here is CASRGQGAFYEQYF. The CDR3 DNA reads TGTGCCAGCAGGGGACAGGGGGCATTTTACGAGCAGTACTTC.

The chain carries TRBV6-5 and TRBJ1-2; 10 bases fit TRBD1. J gave up 6 bases and V 10 bases, and 14 bases lay outside the gene matches. CDR3 size: 15 residues. Germline V gene lookup returns CDR1 MNHEY and CDR2 SVGAGI. For the CDR3, the DNA is TGTGCCACCGTATCCAGACAGGGGGCATTCCATGGCTACACCTTC. Translation: CATVSRQGAFHGYTF.

The V gene is TRBV3-1 (or the pseudogene TRBV3-2), the J gene TRBJ1-2; 9 positions match TRBD1. Unmatched junction bases numbered 6, after V lost 0 bases and J lost 4 bases. Germline CDR1 LGHDT, CDR2 YNNKEL (reference sequence). The CDR3 spans 16 residues. The CDR3 region has the DNA TGTGCCAGCAGCCAAGAGTACGACAGGGGGAGCTATGGCTACACCTTC. It translates to CASSQEYDRGSYGYTF.

This sequence joins TRBV19 and TRBJ2-2; D call uncertain. The CDR3 has 14 residues. The germline V gene has CDR1 LNHDA and CDR2 SQIVND (reference sequence). V lost 4 bases and J lost 1, with 7 bases in between. Here the CDR3 reads CASSRTMNTGELFF. The DNA for the CDR3 is TGTGCCAGTAGTAGAACTATGAACACCGGGGAGCTGTTTTTT.

V and J are TRBV2 and TRBJ1-5; D is uncertain. V was trimmed by 2 bases and J by 8 bases, leaving 7 bases between them. Germline assignment: CDR1 SNHLY and CDR2 FYNNEI. The length of the CDR3 is 12 residues. The CDR3 region is CASSENLEPQHF. Written as DNA, the CDR3 is TGTGCCAGCAGTGAAAATCTCGAGCCCCAGCATTTT.

This clone showed up just once. The V call is TRBV7-2, the J call TRBJ2-1; weak D call: TRBD2 (6 bases). The CDR3 is 15 residues long. Trimming took off 5 bases at V and 4 bases at J, with 15 bases between the two ends. Germline V gene data show CDR1 as SGHTA and CDR2 as FQGNSA. CDR3 sequence reads: CASSLGSGPYNEQFF. DNA of the CDR3: TGTGCCAGCAGCCTAGGAAGCGGGCCGTACAATGAGCAGTTCTTC.